The 10 T cell receptor beta chains below were found in one sample sequenced in a study of cytomegalovirus exposure and HLA in healthy donors. PCR primers comprised 60 Vbeta and 13 Jbeta primers. Method: immunoSEQ multiplex PCR; TCRdb's copy keeps in-frame clones and lacks some. This sample has under 200,000 clones, with roughly two thirds found just once. Sample: PBMCs. The receptors were gathered from a woman under 30 in good health and CMV-seropositive.

V usage is TRBV2 and J usage is TRBJ1-5; D is undetermined. The CDR3 is 14 amino acids. Trimming left V 7 bases short and J 10 bases short, with 20 bases between. Germline CDR1 SNHLY, CDR2 FYNNEI. The CDR3 DNA follows: TGTGCCAGCAAAGAGGCGTCGTCCCCTCGCCCCCAGCATTTT. The encoded protein is CASKEASSPRPQHF.

This clone appeared a single time. The CDR3 loop is CASSLPHSLRAGGQADTQYF. CDR3 DNA sequence: TGTGCCAGCAGCTTACCCCACTCGCTTCGGGCGGGAGGGCAAGCAGATACGCAGTATTTT. The gene calls are TRBV7-8 and TRBJ2-3; 9 nucleotides line up with TRBD2. This CDR3 comprises 20 residues. The germline V gene encodes CDR1 SGHVS and CDR2 FQNEAQ. The trim removed 2 bases at V and 4 bases at J, leaving 19 bases unmatched.

This chain links TRBV30 with TRBJ2-3; TRBD2 agrees at 9 bases. The CDR3 length is 13 residues. Unmatched junction bases numbered 4, after V lost 7 bases and J lost 2 bases. Germline V gene sequence: CDR1 GTSNPN, CDR2 SVGIG (reference sequence). In DNA form, the CDR3 reads TGTGCCTATATAGCGGGGGCCACAGATACGCAGTATTTT. Amino acids: CAYIAGATDTQYF.

The rearrangement links TRBV2 to TRBJ1-1; no definite D call. This CDR3 is built from 11 residues. V dropped 10 bases and J dropped 4 bases, with 10 bases sitting between them. Germline V CDR1 and CDR2: SNHLY, FYNNEI. The CDR3 reads CATVEVTEAFF. CDR3 sequence (DNA): TGTGCCACGGTGGAGGTCACTGAAGCTTTCTTT.

J is TRBJ2-4 and V is TRBV7-9; a weak D match, TRBD2 (6 bases). Germline CDR1 SEHNR, CDR2 FQNEAQ (reference sequence). The CDR3 covers 12 residues. Deletions cut 2 bases from V and 14 bases from J, with 13 bases between. CDR3 residues: CASSLKRDSKYF. CDR3 coding DNA: TGTGCCAGCAGCTTAAAAAGGGACTCAAAGTACTTC. Using reference TRBV7-9 and TRBJ2-4 for the parts outside the CDR3, the full variable domain is DTGVSQNPRHKITKRGQNVTFRCDPISEHNRLYWYRQTLGQGPEFLTYFQNEAQLEKSRLLSDRFSAERPKGSFSTLEIQRTEQGDSAMYLCASSLKRDSKYFGAGTRLSVL.

This sequence joins TRBV30 and TRBJ1-5, with D possibly being TRBD1 (6 bases). This CDR3 contains 12 residues. V lost 3 bases and J lost 11, with 14 bases in between. The germline V gene has CDR1 GTSNPN and CDR2 SVGIG (reference sequence). Here the CDR3 DNA reads TGTGCCTGGAGGACCGATCAGGGGACCCAGCATTTT. This codes for CAWRTDQGTQHF. Complete variable domain (other parts from reference TRBV30 and TRBJ1-5): SQTIHQWPATLVQPVGSPLSLECTVEGTSNPNLYWYRQAAGRGLQLLFYSVGIGQISSEVPQNLSASRPQDRQFILSSKKLLLSDSGFYLCAWRTDQGTQHFGDGTRLSIL.

The chain has TRBV2 and TRBJ1-5; D not resolved. Germline assignment: CDR1 SNHLY and CDR2 FYNNEI. V was cut by 2 bases and J by 5 bases, with 10 bases left in between. The CDR3 runs 14 residues. The CDR3 protein is CASSESRPDQPQHF. DNA of the CDR3: TGTGCCAGCAGTGAAAGCAGGCCGGATCAGCCCCAGCATTTT.

The rearrangement uses TRBV15 and TRBJ1-5; possible D gene TRBD1, 6 bases. The CDR3 consists of 20 residues. Germline-derived CDR1 and CDR2 are LNHNV and YYDKDF (reference sequence). V was pared by 4 bases and J by 3 bases, with 28 bases between. The chain's CDR3 is CATSNWYGRGKGGYNQPQHF. As DNA, the CDR3 is TGTGCCACCAGCAATTGGTATGGCAGGGGAAAGGGTGGCTACAATCAGCCCCAGCATTTT.

V and J are TRBV28 and TRBJ1-5; the match to TRBD1 covers 8 bases. There are 16 residues in the CDR3. Germline V CDR1 and CDR2: MDHEN, SYDVKM. The V gene end was trimmed by 5 bases and the J gene end by 6 bases; junction bases not matched to a gene: 12. Written as DNA, the CDR3 is TGTGCCAGCAGTCGCGTGACAGGGGTCCGGGGTCAGCCCCAGCATTTT. This translates into CASSRVTGVRGQPQHF. Complete variable domain (other parts from reference TRBV28 and TRBJ1-5): DVKVTQSSRYLVKRTGEKVFLECVQDMDHENMFWYRQDPGLGLRLIYFSYDVKMKEKGDIPEGYSVSREKKERFSLILESASTNQTSMYLCASSRVTGVRGQPQHFGDGTRLSIL.

The chain employs TRBV6-5 and TRBJ1-4; 7 nucleotides agree with TRBD1. V shed 0 bases, J shed 8 bases, and the junction held 6 bases outside the gene matches. Per germline, CDR1 MNHEY and CDR2 SVGAGI. CDR3 length: 15 residues. CDR3 nucleotides: TGTGCCAGCAGTTACTCCCGGACAGGCCCAGAAAAACTGTTTTTT. This gives the protein CASSYSRTGPEKLFF.